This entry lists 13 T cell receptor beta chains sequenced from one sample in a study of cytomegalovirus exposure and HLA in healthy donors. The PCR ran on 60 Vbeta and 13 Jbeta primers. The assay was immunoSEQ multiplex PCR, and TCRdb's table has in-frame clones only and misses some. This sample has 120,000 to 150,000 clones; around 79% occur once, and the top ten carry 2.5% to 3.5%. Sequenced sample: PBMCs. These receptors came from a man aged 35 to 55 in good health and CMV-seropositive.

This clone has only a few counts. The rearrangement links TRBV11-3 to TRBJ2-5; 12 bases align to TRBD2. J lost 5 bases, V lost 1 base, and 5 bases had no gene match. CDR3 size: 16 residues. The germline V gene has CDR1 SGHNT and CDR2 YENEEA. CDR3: CASSLGLAGEGETQYF. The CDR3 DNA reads TGTGCCAGCAGCTTAGGACTAGCGGGAGAGGGGGAGACCCAGTACTTC. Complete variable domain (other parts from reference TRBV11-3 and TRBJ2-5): EAGVVQSPRYKIIEKKQPVAFWCNPISGHNTLYWYLQNLGQGPELLIRYENEEAVDDSQLPKDRFSAERLKGVDSTLKIQPAELGDSAVYLCASSLGLAGEGETQYFGPGTRLLVL.

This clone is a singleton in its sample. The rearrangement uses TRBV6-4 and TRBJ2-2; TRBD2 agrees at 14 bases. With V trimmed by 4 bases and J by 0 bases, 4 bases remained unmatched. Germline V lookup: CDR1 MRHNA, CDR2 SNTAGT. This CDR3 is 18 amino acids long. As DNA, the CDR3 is TGTGCCAGCAGTGTAGGACTAGCGGGAGGCTCGAACACCGGGGAGCTGTTTTTT. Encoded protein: CASSVGLAGGSNTGELFF.

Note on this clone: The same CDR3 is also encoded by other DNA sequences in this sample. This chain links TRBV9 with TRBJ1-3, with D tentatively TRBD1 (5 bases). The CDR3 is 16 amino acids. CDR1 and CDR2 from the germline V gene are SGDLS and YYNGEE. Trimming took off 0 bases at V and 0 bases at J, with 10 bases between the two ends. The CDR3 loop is CASSVAYRSSGNTIYF. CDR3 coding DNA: TGTGCCAGCAGCGTAGCTTACAGGAGCTCTGGAAACACCATATATTTT.

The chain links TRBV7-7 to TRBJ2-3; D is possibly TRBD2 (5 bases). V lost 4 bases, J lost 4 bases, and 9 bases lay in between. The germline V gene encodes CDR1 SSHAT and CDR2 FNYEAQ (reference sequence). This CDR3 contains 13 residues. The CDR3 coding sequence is TGTGCCAGCAGCTCCGGAGGAGCAGATACGCAGTATTTT. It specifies CASSSGGADTQYF.

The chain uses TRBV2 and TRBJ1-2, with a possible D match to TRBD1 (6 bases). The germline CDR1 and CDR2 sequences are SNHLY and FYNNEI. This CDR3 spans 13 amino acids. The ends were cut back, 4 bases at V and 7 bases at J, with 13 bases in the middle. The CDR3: CASSGQVRVGYTF. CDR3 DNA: TGTGCCAGCAGTGGACAGGTCAGGGTTGGCTACACCTTC.

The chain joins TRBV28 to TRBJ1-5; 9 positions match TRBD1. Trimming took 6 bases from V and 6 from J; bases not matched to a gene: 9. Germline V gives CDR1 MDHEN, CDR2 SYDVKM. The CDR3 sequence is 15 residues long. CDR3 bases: TGTGCCAGCAGGTCACCGGGACAGGGAGGTCAGCCCCAGCATTTT. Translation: CASRSPGQGGQPQHF.

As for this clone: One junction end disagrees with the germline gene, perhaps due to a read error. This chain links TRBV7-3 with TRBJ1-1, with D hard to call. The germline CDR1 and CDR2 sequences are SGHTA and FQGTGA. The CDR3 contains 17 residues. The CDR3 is CASSLTPADMMNTEAFF. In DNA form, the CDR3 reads TGTGCCAGCAGTTTAACCCCCGCAGATATGATGAACACTGAAGCTTTCTTT.

CDR3 sequence: CASSSTVSFAEAFF. The CDR3 nucleotides read TGTGCCAGCAGTTCGACAGTAAGTTTTGCTGAAGCTTTCTTT. The J gene is TRBJ1-1, the V gene TRBV2; tentatively, D is TRBD1 (5 bases). The CDR3 consists of 14 residues. Germline CDR1 SNHLY, CDR2 FYNNEI. With 5 bases removed from V and 6 bases from J, the gap between germline ends came to 16 bases.

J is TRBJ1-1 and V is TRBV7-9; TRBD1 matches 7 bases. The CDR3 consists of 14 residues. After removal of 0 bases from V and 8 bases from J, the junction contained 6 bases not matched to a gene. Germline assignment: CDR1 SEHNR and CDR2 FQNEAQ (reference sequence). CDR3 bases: TGTGCCAGCAGCTTAGCGGGACAGACGACGGAAGCTTTCTTT. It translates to CASSLAGQTTEAFF.

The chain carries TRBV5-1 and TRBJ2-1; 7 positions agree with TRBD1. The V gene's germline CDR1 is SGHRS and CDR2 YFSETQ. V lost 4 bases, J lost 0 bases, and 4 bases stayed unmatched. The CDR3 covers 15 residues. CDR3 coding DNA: TGCGCCAGCAGCCTGGACAGGAGCTCCTACAATGAGCAGTTCTTC. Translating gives CASSLDRSSYNEQFF. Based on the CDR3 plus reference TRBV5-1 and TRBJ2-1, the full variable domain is KAGVTQTPRYLIKTRGQQVTLSCSPISGHRSVSWYQQTPGQGLQFLFEYFSETQRNKGNFPGRFSGRQFSNSRSEMNVSTLELGDSALYLCASSLDRSSYNEQFFGPGTRLTVL.

The CDR3 DNA sequence: TGTGCCAGCAGCTCGAATTTAGGGACAGGGGGTTATGGCTACACCTTC. Protein sequence: CASSSNLGTGGYGYTF. The chain is built from TRBV5-5 and TRBJ1-2; TRBD1 matches at 11 bases. J lost 5 bases, V lost 3 bases, and 9 bases had no gene match. The CDR3 contains 16 residues. Germline-derived CDR1 and CDR2 are SGHKS and YYEKEE (reference sequence).

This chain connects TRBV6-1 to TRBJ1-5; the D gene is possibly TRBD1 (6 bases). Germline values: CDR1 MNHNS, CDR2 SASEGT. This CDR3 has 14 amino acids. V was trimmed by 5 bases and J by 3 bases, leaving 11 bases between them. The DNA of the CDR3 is TGTGCCAGCAGTCCTGACAGGTCCAATCAGCCCCAGCATTTT. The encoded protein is CASSPDRSNQPQHF.

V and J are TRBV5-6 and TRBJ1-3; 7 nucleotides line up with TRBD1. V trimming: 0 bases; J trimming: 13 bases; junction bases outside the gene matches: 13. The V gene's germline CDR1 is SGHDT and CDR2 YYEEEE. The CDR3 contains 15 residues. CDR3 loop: CASSLAGYRGAAIYF. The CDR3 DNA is TGTGCCAGCAGCTTGGCCGGTTACAGGGGCGCTGCGATATATTTT.